Below are 10 T cell receptor beta chains sequenced from a single sample in a study of T-cell memory formation after mild COVID-19. MiXCR, run by TCRdb on the 5' RACE reads, gives a single entry per CDR3 protein. The data show roughly 250,000 distinct CDR3 sequences, with around 17% seen just once and 22% held by the top ten. The specimen sequenced was PBMCs or a T cell subset sorted from them (not recorded which). These receptor sequences come from a man aged 18 to 30 who had mild COVID-19 (a few samples of this study predate the infection). Cell type and time point are not known.

This chain connects TRBV27 to TRBJ1-4; D is uncertain. CDR1 is MNHEY, CDR2 SMNVEV, per germline (reference sequence). The V and J ends lost 7 bases and 3 bases respectively, with 15 bases between them. The CDR3 consists of 15 residues. CDR3 in amino acids: CASTVGKGSNEKLFF. CDR3 DNA: TGTGCCAGCACCGTAGGGAAAGGATCTAATGAAAAACTGTTTTTT.

This clonotype was detected a few times. V and J are TRBV20-1 and TRBJ2-3; D gene ambiguous. The ends were cut back, 3 bases at V and 6 bases at J, with 7 bases in the middle. Germline lookup yields CDR1 DFQATT and CDR2 SNEGSKA (reference sequence). The length of the CDR3 is 11 residues. The CDR3 spells CSASKGDTQYF. DNA for the CDR3: TGCAGTGCTAGTAAAGGGGATACGCAGTATTTT.

This clonotype was seen more than once but under ten times. The chain combines TRBV5-4 with TRBJ2-7, with 12 bases lining up with TRBD2. With V trimmed by 3 bases and J by 3 bases, 10 bases remained unmatched. Germline CDR1 is SGHNT and CDR2 is YYREEE (reference sequence). The CDR3 spans 17 residues. CDR3 region: CASSSGGLAGTFYEQYV. CDR3 DNA sequence: TGTGCCAGCAGCTCGGGCGGACTAGCGGGGACCTTCTACGAGCAGTACGTC.

This clonotype has only a few counts. The chain has TRBV29-1 and TRBJ1-2; TRBD1 is a possible D gene (5 bases). CDR3 size: 14 residues. CDR1 and CDR2 from the germline V gene are SQVTM and ANQGSEA. V lost 4 bases, J lost 6 bases, and 18 bases lay in between. The CDR3 bases are TGCAGCGTTGTCAAGTTAGGGACCGACAATGGCTACACCTTC. This codes for CSVVKLGTDNGYTF.

The chain links TRBV7-8 to TRBJ1-2, with D tentatively TRBD1 (5 bases). Trimming took 5 bases from V and 5 from J, leaving 18 bases between them. The CDR3 loop spans 15 amino acids. Germline-derived CDR1 and CDR2 are SGHVS and FQNEAQ. CDR3 bases: TGTGCCAGCAGCCTGACAACCGGGGCTATTTATGGCTACACCTTC. This translates into CASSLTTGAIYGYTF.

This chain uses TRBV7-2 with TRBJ1-2, with 7 bases that match TRBD1. V lost 5 bases to trimming and J lost 7 bases; unmatched junction nucleotides: 16. Germline CDR1 is SGHTA and CDR2 is FQGNSA. The CDR3 runs 16 residues. The CDR3 coding sequence is TGTGCCAGCAGCCCCCGGCGGGCCGACAGGGACGGTGGCTACACCTTC. Translated, it gives CASSPRRADRDGGYTF.

In this sample, this clonotype turned up many times. The chain combines TRBV7-2 with TRBJ2-1; the D gene is possibly TRBD1 (5 bases). This CDR3 has 14 amino acids. Trimming removed 8 bases from V and 0 bases from J, with 11 bases in between. Germline CDR1 reads SGHTA; CDR2 reads FQGNSA. CDR3 nucleotide sequence: TGTGCCAGCCGACAGTCCGGCTCCTACAATGAGCAGTTCTTC. Translating it yields CASRQSGSYNEQFF.

The V call is TRBV6-2 or TRBV6-3, the J call TRBJ2-3; D tentatively fits TRBD1 or TRBD2 (6 bases each). Trimming took off 5 bases at V and 2 bases at J, with 14 bases between the two ends. The CDR3 loop spans 15 amino acids. Per germline, CDR1 MNHEY and CDR2 SVGEGT. The CDR3 DNA reads TGTGCCAGCAGTAGGGGGGATACAAACACAGATACGCAGTATTTT. It encodes CASSRGDTNTDTQYF.

This clonotype has ten or more counts. V is TRBV6-4 and J is TRBJ2-1, with 9 bases that match TRBD2. Germline V lookup: CDR1 MRHNA, CDR2 SNTAGT. V lost 0 bases and J lost 5; bases outside the gene matches: 2. The CDR3 extends over 15 amino acids. CDR3 DNA sequence: TGTGCCAGCAGTGACTCAAGCGGGGGGAACAATGAGCAGTTCTTC. This encodes CASSDSSGGNNEQFF.

This clonotype was seen a few times. The V call is TRBV20-1, the J call TRBJ1-2; TRBD1 matches at 9 bases. In germline, CDR1 is DFQATT, CDR2 SNEGSKA (reference sequence). There are 14 residues in the CDR3. V was pared by 4 bases and J by 4 bases, with 7 bases of the junction left unmatched. The CDR3 region has the DNA TGCAGTGCTACTGATACAGGGGGCCCCTATGGCTACACCTTC. Its protein is CSATDTGGPYGYTF.